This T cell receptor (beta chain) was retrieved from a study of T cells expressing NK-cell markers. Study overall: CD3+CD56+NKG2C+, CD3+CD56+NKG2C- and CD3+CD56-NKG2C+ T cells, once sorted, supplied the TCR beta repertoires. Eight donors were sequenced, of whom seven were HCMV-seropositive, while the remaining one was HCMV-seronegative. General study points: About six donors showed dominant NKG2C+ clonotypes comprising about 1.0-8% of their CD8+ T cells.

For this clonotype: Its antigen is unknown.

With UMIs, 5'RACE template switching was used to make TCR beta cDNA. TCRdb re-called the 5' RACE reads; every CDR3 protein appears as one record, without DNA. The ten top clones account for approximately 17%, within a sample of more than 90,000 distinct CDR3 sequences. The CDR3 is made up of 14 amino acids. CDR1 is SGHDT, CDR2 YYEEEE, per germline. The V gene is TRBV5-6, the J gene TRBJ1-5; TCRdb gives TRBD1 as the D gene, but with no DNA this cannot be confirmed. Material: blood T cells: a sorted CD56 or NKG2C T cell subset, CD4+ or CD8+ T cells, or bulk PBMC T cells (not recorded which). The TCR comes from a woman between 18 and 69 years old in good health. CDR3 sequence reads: CASSLAAGDQPQHF.